This T cell receptor beta chain was sequenced in a study of CD8 T cells in ankylosing spondylitis. Study results and caveats: Reactive arthritis synovial fluid and blood previously showed some of these motif variants. Reports say disease-linked clones showed up significantly more in matched ankylosing spondylitis synovial fluid. Seemingly distinctive of ankylosing spondylitis blood was a TCR beta motif formed by eight highly homologous variants. Disease-linked clones proved CD8+ and comparatively uncommon in peripheral blood.

Germline V gives CDR1 DFQATT, CDR2 SNEGSKA (reference sequence). V lost 7 bases and J 3 bases, leaving 16 bases between the germline ends. CDR3 size: 13 residues. Quantitative 5'-RACE with molecular barcodes was used to make the TCR beta libraries. One entry per CDR3 protein, called by TCRdb with MiXCR from the 5' RACE reads. The table shows tens of thousands of distinct CDR3 sequences, with roughly 9% occurring only once. Notes on this clonotype: Its antigen is undetermined.

The TCR sequence derives from a male donor with ankylosing spondylitis. The V and J genes are TRBV20-1 and TRBJ2-7, with unresolved D. Material: blood, either unsorted or a sorted T cell fraction (not recorded which). The CDR3: CSGASVQVYEQYV. The CDR3, as DNA: TGCAGTGGCGCATCGGTCCAAGTCTACGAGCAGTACGTC.